Sequencing of this TCR beta chain was carried out in a study of T cells in narcolepsy. Overall study results and limits: Blood of same and different patients, but not healthy controls, reportedly held recurring autoreactive clonotypes. Autoreactive HCRT-specific and TRIB2-specific clonotypes were marked in same-patient CSF-versus-blood CD4+ comparisons.

A remark on this clone: The antigen remains undetermined.

After removal of 5 bases from V and 5 bases from J, the junction contained 6 bases not matched to a gene. The CDR3 runs to 14 residues. Germline V CDR1 and CDR2: SGHTA, FQGNSA. Generated by immunoSEQ multiplex PCR, the TCRdb table keeps only in-frame clones and is missing some. This table holds fewer than 40,000 clones, 84% found once. Sequenced material: CD45RA- memory CD4+ T cells from PBMCs. V is TRBV7-2 and J is TRBJ1-2; 9 bases match TRBD1. The sequence was collected from a human donor with narcolepsy. CDR3 residues: CASSVGQGRYGYTF. The CDR3 DNA is TGTGCCAGCAGCGTGGGACAGGGAAGGTATGGCTACACCTTC.